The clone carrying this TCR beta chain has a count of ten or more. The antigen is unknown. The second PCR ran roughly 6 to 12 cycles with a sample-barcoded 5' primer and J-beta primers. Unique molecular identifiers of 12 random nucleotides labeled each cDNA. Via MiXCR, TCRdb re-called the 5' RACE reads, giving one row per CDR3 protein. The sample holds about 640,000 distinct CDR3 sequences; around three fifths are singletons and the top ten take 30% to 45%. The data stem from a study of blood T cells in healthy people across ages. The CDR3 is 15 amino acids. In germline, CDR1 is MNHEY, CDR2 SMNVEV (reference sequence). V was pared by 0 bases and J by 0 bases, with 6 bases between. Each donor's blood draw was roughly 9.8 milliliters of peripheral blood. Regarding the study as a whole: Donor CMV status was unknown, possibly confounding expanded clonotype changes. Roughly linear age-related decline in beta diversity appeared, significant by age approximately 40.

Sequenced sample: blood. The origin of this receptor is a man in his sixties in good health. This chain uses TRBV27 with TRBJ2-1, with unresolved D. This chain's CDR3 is CASSLSVSSYNEQFF. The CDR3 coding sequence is TGTGCCAGCAGTTTATCGGTCAGCTCCTACAATGAGCAGTTCTTC.